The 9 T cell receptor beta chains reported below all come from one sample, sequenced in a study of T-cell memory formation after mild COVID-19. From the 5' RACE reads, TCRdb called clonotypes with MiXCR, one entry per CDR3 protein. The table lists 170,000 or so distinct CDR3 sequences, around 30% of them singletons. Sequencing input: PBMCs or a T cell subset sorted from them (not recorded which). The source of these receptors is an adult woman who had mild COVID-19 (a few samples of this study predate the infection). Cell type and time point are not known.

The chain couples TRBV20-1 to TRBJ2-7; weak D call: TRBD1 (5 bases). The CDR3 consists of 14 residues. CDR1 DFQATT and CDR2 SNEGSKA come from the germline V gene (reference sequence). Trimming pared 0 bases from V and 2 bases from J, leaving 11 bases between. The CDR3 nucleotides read TGCAGTGCTAGAGATCCGGCGGACACCTACGAGCAGTACTTC. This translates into CSARDPADTYEQYF.

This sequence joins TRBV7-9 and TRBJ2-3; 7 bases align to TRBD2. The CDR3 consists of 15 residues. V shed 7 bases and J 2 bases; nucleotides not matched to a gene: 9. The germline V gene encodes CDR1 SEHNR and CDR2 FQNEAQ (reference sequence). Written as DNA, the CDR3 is TGTGCCAGCAACTTCCGAGCGGGGTTCACAGATACGCAGTATTTT. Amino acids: CASNFRAGFTDTQYF.

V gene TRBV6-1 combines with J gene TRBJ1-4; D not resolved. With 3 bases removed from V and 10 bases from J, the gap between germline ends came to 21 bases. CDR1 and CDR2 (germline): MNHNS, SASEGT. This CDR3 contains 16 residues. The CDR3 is CASSDERAALGRKLFF. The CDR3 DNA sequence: TGTGCCAGCAGTGACGAGCGGGCGGCGCTTGGCCGAAAACTGTTTTTT.

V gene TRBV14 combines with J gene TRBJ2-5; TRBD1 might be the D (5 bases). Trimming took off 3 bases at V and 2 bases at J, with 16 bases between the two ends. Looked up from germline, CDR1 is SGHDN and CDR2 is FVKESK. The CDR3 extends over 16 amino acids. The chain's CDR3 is CASSHLPTGVQETQYF. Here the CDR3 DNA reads TGTGCCAGCAGCCACCTACCTACAGGTGTACAAGAGACCCAGTACTTC.

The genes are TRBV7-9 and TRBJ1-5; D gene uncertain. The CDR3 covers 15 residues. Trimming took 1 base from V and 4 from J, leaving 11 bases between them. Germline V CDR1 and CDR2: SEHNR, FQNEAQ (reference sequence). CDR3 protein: CASSLGGNGNQPQHF. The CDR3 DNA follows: TGTGCCAGCAGCTTAGGGGGTAACGGAAATCAGCCCCAGCATTTT.

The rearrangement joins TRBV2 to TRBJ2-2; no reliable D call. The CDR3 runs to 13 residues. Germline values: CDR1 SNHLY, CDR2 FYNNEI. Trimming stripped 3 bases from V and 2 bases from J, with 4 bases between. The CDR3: CASSEVNTGELFF. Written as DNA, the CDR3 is TGTGCCAGCAGTGAGGTCAACACCGGGGAGCTGTTTTTT. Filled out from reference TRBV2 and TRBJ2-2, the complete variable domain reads EPEVTQTPSHQVTQMGQEVILRCVPISNHLYFYWYRQILGQKVEFLVSFYNNEISEKSEIFDDQFSVERPDGSNFTLKIRSTKLEDSAMYFCASSEVNTGELFFGEGSRLTVL.

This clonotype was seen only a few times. CDR3 sequence (DNA): TGTGCCAGCAGTAAGGACAGGAGGACTGAAGCTTTCTTT. The encoded protein is CASSKDRRTEAFF. The chain uses TRBV12-3 or TRBV12-4 and TRBJ1-1; 7 positions match TRBD1. The ends lost 5 bases at V and 5 bases at J; junction bases unmatched: 5. CDR3 length: 13 amino acids.

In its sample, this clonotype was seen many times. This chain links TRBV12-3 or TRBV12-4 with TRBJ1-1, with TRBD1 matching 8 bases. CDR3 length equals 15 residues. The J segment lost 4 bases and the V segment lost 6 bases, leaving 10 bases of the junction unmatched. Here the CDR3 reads CASRRQGSSVTEAFF. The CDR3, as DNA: TGTGCCAGCAGGCGACAGGGGTCGTCGGTCACTGAAGCTTTCTTT.

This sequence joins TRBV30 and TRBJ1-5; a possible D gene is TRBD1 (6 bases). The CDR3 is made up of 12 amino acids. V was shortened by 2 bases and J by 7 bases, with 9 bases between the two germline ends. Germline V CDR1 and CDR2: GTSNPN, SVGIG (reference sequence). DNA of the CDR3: TGTGCCTGGAGTACAGGGCCGCAGCCCCAGCATTTT. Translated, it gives CAWSTGPQPQHF.